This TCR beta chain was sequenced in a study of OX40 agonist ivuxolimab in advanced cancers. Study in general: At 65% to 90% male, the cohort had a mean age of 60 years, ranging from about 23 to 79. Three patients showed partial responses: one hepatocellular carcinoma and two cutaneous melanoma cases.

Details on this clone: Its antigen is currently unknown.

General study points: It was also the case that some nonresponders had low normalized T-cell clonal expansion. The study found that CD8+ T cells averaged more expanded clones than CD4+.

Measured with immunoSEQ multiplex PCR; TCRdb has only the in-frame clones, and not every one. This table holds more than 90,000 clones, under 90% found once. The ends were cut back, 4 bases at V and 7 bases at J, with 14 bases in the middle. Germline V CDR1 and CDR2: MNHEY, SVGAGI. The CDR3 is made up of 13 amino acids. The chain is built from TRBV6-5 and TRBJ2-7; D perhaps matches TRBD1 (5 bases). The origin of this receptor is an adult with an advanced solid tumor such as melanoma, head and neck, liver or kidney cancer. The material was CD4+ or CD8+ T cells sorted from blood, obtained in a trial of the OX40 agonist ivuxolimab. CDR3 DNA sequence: TGTGCCAGCAGTTTCAGGGATGGAAGAGAGCAGTACTTC. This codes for CASSFRDGREQYF.